The rows below give T cell receptor beta chains drawn from one sample of a study of blood T cell repertoires in COVID-19. Produced via immunoSEQ multiplex PCR; TCRdb's table is partial and in-frame only. This table has around 340,000 clones, 75% to 90% appearing once. Source material: peripheral blood. These receptors all come from an older woman with COVID-19, enrolled during active disease. The conserved cysteine and the conserved F or W are not part of the CDR3 here. For some rows the clone size is stated as once, few or many, or as a class when expanded; others skip it.

J gene	V gene	clone size	CDR3 length	CDR3 protein
TRBJ2-5	TRBV5-1	NA	12	ASRRGTSAETQY
TRBJ1-1	TRBV4-1	few	12	ASSQVGGNTEAF
TRBJ2-2	TRBV30	NA	12	AWRGGGDTGELF
TRBJ2-3	TRBV7-2	NA	12	ASFRGGGTDTQY
TRBJ2-3	TRBV13	NA	15	AIPGGGARTGTDTQY
TRBJ1-6	TRBV19	NA	12	ASTDLGGNSPLH
TRBJ1-5	TRBV3-1/TRBV3-2	NA	15	ASSQEGHSFSNQPQH
TRBJ1-4	TRBV15	NA	16	ATSKDRGLVATNEKLF
TRBJ2-5	TRBV10-3	NA	11	AISESGGETQY
TRBJ1-5	TRBV7-3	NA	13	AYNERFHDNQPQH
TRBJ2-5	TRBV5-1	NA	13	ASSPLAGTQETQY
TRBJ1-6	TRBV6-5	NA	13	ASSYRGSYNSPLH
TRBJ2-3	TRBV28	NA	11	ASSSPSGDTQY
TRBJ2-3	TRBV18	NA	12	ASSPLQGTDTQY
TRBJ1-1	TRBV7-2	once	12	ASSPDRMNTEAF
TRBJ1-1	TRBV6-2/TRBV6-3	NA	13	ASSLTGGAGTEAF
TRBJ1-2	TRBV7-9	NA	12	ASSYPQGTYGYT
TRBJ1-1	TRBV4-2	NA	13	ASSQAEGGGTEAF
TRBJ1-1	TRBV7-8	NA	15	ASSLAIAEDLNTEAF
TRBJ2-7	TRBV5-1	NA	13	ASSFAIGDIYEQY
TRBJ1-5	TRBV9	NA	13	ASSVGTGVNQPQH
TRBJ2-3	TRBV5-1	NA	14	ASGLAGGIGTDTQY
TRBJ2-7	TRBV18	NA	15	ASSPFGEDGSSYEQY
TRBJ1-2	TRBV5-4	NA	14	ASSLARVLTNYGYT
TRBJ1-1	TRBV9	NA	13	ASSVDPLMNTEAF
TRBJ1-2	TRBV7-2	few	12	ASSLSGEEDGYT
TRBJ2-7	TRBV11-3	NA	11	ASSQGEDTGQY
TRBJ2-1	TRBV7-8	NA	13	ASSWTGPSYNEQF
TRBJ2-2	TRBV6-2/TRBV6-3	NA	9	ASSRTGELF
TRBJ2-5	TRBV7-2	NA	13	ASSLDRGGRETQY
TRBJ2-7	TRBV12-2	NA	12	ARTGQQGAHEQY
TRBJ1-2	TRBV9	NA	12	ASSVEGGRSGYT
TRBJ2-5	TRBV30	NA	13	AWRPRGLAGGTQY
TRBJ2-7	TRBV11-3	once	12	ASSPEDRGYEQY
TRBJ2-7	TRBV7-9	once	10	ASSHIADEQY
TRBJ2-3	TRBV6-2/TRBV6-3	NA	13	ASSYSAGDTDTQY
TRBJ2-3	TRBV9	NA	15	ASSVGGGYPSTDTQY